The 18 T cell receptor beta chains given below trace back to one sample, sequenced in a study of response to subunit inactivated influenza vaccine. In TCRdb, the RT-PCR reads were re-called with MiXCR into one record per CDR3 protein. The sample lists 750,000 to 850,000 distinct CDR3 sequences, under 20% occurring once. This specimen consisted of PBMCs from blood, obtained 4 to 6 days after vaccination. The source of these receptors is a man aged 50 to 59 who received an inactivated influenza vaccine.

The V call is TRBV6-1, the J call TRBJ2-1, with 8 bases matching TRBD1. The CDR3 extends over 12 amino acids. Germline V lookup: CDR1 MNHNS, CDR2 SASEGT. V was pared by 6 bases and J by 8 bases, with 3 bases of the junction left unmatched. The CDR3 bases are TGTGCCAGCAGGGACAGGGACTATGAGCAGTTCTTC. It specifies CASRDRDYEQFF.

This clonotype has ten or more counts. CDR3: CASSPTGSSYEQYF. Here the CDR3 DNA reads TGTGCCAGCAGCCCGACAGGGTCCTCCTACGAGCAGTACTTC. The chain couples TRBV7-2 to TRBJ2-7; 7 positions agree with TRBD1. The CDR3 spans 14 residues. Trimming took 5 bases from V and 0 from J; bases not matched to a gene: 4. In germline, CDR1 is SGHTA, CDR2 FQGNSA.

The rearrangement uses TRBV27 and TRBJ2-7; 7 nucleotides agree with TRBD1. CDR1 MNHEY and CDR2 SMNVEV come from the germline V gene (reference sequence). The J segment lost 2 bases and the V segment lost 5 bases, leaving 6 bases of the junction unmatched. The CDR3 consists of 14 residues. The CDR3 loop reads CASSISGTAYEQYF. As DNA, the CDR3 is TGTGCCAGCAGTATCTCCGGGACAGCCTACGAGCAGTACTTC.

The table lists this clonotype with a few counts. The genes are TRBV7-6 and TRBJ2-3, with D hard to call. Germline V CDR1 and CDR2: SGHVS, FNYEAQ. This CDR3 contains 15 residues. V lost 5 bases and J lost 0, with 12 bases in between. The CDR3 DNA reads TGTGCCAGCAGCGGCCGGTCCGTTAGCACAGATACGCAGTATTTT. Amino acid sequence: CASSGRSVSTDTQYF.

This clonotype was seen at least ten times. The chain carries TRBV7-2 and TRBJ1-2; TRBD1 aligns across 8 bases. The CDR3 runs 13 residues. The V segment lost 5 bases and the J segment 5 bases; nucleotides outside the gene matches: 4. CDR1 is SGHTA, CDR2 FQGNSA, per germline. CDR3 amino acids: CASSPDRVYGYTF. Written as DNA, the CDR3 is TGTGCCAGCAGCCCGGACAGGGTTTATGGCTACACCTTC.

This clonotype was counted many times. CDR3: CASSLGSGLETQYF. The CDR3 DNA sequence: TGTGCCAGCAGTTTGGGTAGCGGGCTGGAGACCCAGTACTTC. The V gene is TRBV12-3 or TRBV12-4, the J gene TRBJ2-5; TRBD2 matches at 7 bases. This CDR3 has 14 amino acids. The V gene end was trimmed by 3 bases and the J gene end by 5 bases; junction bases not matched to a gene: 6.

There are a few counts of this clonotype. This rearrangement joins TRBV20-1 to TRBJ2-1; D is perhaps TRBD1 (6 bases). The CDR3 totals 11 residues. V shed 4 bases and J shed 9 bases, with 10 bases lying between them. Germline V gene data show CDR1 as DFQATT and CDR2 as SNEGSKA (reference sequence). CDR3 in DNA: TGCAGTGCTACAGGGGTGAGTGAGCAGTTCTTC. Its protein is CSATGVSEQFF.

This clonotype has ten or more counts. V and J are TRBV29-1 and TRBJ2-1; TRBD2 is a possible D gene (5 bases). The germline CDR1 and CDR2 sequences are SQVTM and ANQGSEA. This CDR3 region has 14 residues. V was clipped by 1 base and J by 7 bases, with 14 bases between them. CDR3 sequence reads: CSVEALLSGNEQFF. DNA of the CDR3: TGCAGCGTTGAAGCCTTGTTATCGGGAAATGAGCAGTTCTTC.

The chain is built from TRBV7-9 and TRBJ2-5; the D gene is possibly TRBD2 (5 bases). V was pared by 3 bases and J by 2 bases, with 16 bases between. This CDR3 comprises 16 residues. CDR1 and CDR2 from the germline V gene are SEHNR and FQNEAQ (reference sequence). The CDR3 sequence: CASSFLRGLGQETQYF. The CDR3 nucleotides read TGTGCCAGCAGCTTTCTTCGGGGTTTGGGGCAAGAGACCCAGTACTTC.

This clonotype was seen ten or more times. The V and J genes are TRBV9 and TRBJ2-3; D possibly matches TRBD1 or TRBD2 (5 bases each). V was trimmed by 3 bases and J by 0 bases, leaving 11 bases between them. Germline V gives CDR1 SGDLS, CDR2 YYNGEE. The CDR3 is made up of 15 amino acids. Here the CDR3 reads CASSEGTFSTDTQYF. The CDR3 nucleotides read TGTGCCAGCAGCGAGGGGACCTTCAGCACAGATACGCAGTATTTT.

The table lists this clonotype with a few counts. The chain couples TRBV20-1 to TRBJ1-3; D uncertain. In germline, CDR1 is DFQATT, CDR2 SNEGSKA (reference sequence). V was trimmed by 3 bases and J by 2 bases, leaving 14 bases between them. The CDR3 covers 15 residues. CDR3 DNA sequence: TGCAGTGCTAGGACGGGCCTCGGACCTGGAAACACCATATATTTT. As protein: CSARTGLGPGNTIYF.

At least ten counts were recorded for this clonotype. The CDR3 spells CSAGDRGEQFF. The CDR3 coding sequence is TGCAGTGCTGGGGACAGGGGTGAGCAGTTCTTC. The gene calls are TRBV20-1 and TRBJ2-1, with TRBD1 matching 10 bases. V gave up 5 bases and J gave up 9 bases; unmatched junction bases: 1. The CDR3 has 11 residues. CDR1 and CDR2 (germline): DFQATT, SNEGSKA (reference sequence).

J is TRBJ2-7 and V is TRBV20-1, with no clear D. The V gene's germline CDR1 is DFQATT and CDR2 SNEGSKA (reference sequence). The CDR3 consists of 13 residues. The V and J ends lost 8 bases and 4 bases respectively, with 18 bases between them. The CDR3 loop is CSCAGSIDYEQYF. CDR3 coding DNA: TGCAGTTGCGCCGGCAGTATTGATTACGAGCAGTACTTC.

This clonotype occurred many times. The chain recombines TRBV7-3 with TRBJ2-5; TRBD2 aligns across 13 bases. The length of the CDR3 is 17 residues. Germline V gene lookup returns CDR1 SGHTA and CDR2 FQGTGA. Unmatched junction bases numbered 11, after V lost 5 bases and J lost 5 bases. This chain's CDR3 is CASSPGGLAGRRETQYF. Written as DNA, the CDR3 is TGTGCCAGCAGCCCCGGGGGACTAGCGGGAAGGAGGGAGACCCAGTACTTC.

The rearrangement joins TRBV11-1 to TRBJ2-1; D is possibly TRBD2 (6 bases). The V and J ends lost 4 bases and 1 base respectively, with 23 bases between them. The CDR3 has 19 amino acids. From germline, CDR1 is SGHAT and CDR2 FQDESV (reference sequence). CDR3 region: CASSSLGQRPTSSYNEQFF. In nucleotides, the CDR3 is TGTGCCAGCAGCTCCCTGGGGCAGCGGCCGACTAGTTCCTACAATGAGCAGTTCTTC. Using reference TRBV11-1 and TRBJ2-1 for the parts outside the CDR3, the full variable domain is EAEVAQSPRYKITEKSQAVAFWCDPISGHATLYWYRQILGQGPELLVQFQDESVVDDSQLPKDRFSAERLKGVDSTLKIQPAELGDSAMYLCASSSLGQRPTSSYNEQFFGPGTRLTVL.

This clonotype has just a few counts. The chain uses TRBV9 and TRBJ1-2; D unresolved. The V end lost 0 bases, the J end lost 5 bases, and 8 bases lay between the germline ends. Germline CDR1 reads SGDLS; CDR2 reads YYNGEE. This CDR3 contains 13 residues. The CDR3 region has the DNA TGTGCCAGCAGCGTAGAGGAGAAATATGGCTACACCTTC. Protein: CASSVEEKYGYTF. Full variable domain (remainder filled in from reference TRBV9 and TRBJ1-2): DSGVTQTPKHLITATGQRVTLRCSPRSGDLSVYWYQQSLDQGLQFLIQYYNGEERAKGNILERFSAQQFPDLHSELNLSSLELGDSALYFCASSVEEKYGYTFGSGTRLTVV.

V gene TRBV11-2 combines with J gene TRBJ1-2; TRBD1 agrees at 8 bases. Germline lookup yields CDR1 SGHAT and CDR2 FQNNGV. The CDR3 extends over 17 amino acids. With V trimmed by 1 base and J by 8 bases, 15 bases remained unmatched. The CDR3 DNA sequence: TGTGCCAGCAGCTTAGGTCAAAGGGGGACAGGTTCGGGCGGCTACACCTTC. This sequence encodes CASSLGQRGTGSGGYTF.

This chain links TRBV4-2 with TRBJ2-7; 7 nucleotides agree with TRBD1. The CDR3 consists of 14 residues. The V gene end was trimmed by 4 bases and the J gene end by 3 bases; junction bases not matched to a gene: 6. CDR1 LGHNA and CDR2 YNFKEQ come from the germline V gene. CDR3 nucleotides: TGTGCCAGCAGCCCCAACAGGGGTGACTACGAGCAGTACTTC. Its translation is CASSPNRGDYEQYF.